This is a list of T cell receptor beta chains from one sample in a study of T cell responses to AZD1222 COVID-19 vaccine. Only in-frame clones appear in the TCRdb table, and some are missing; sequencing was by immunoSEQ multiplex PCR. The table lists about 35,000 clones, 80% to 90% of them singletons. The sequenced sample was peripheral blood, obtained on day 0 of AZD1222 vaccination. The receptors shown here come from an adult in good health. Each CDR3 is given with its conserved first and last residue. A D gene is named only where the DNA matches it firmly. Not every row has a clone size; where given, it reads once, few, many or a size class.

d_gene,abundance,j_gene,v_gene,CDR3nt,CDR3aa
TRBD1,NA,TRBJ1-5,TRBV7-6,TGTGCCAGCAGCTTAGGATTAGGGACAGGCCAACCTGGGGGTCAGCCCCAGCATTTT,CASSLGLGTGQPGGQPQHF
NA,NA,TRBJ2-1,TRBV7-2,TGTGCCAGCAGCCGCATGGGGGGCAACAATGAGCAGTTCTTC,CASSRMGGNNEQFF
TRBD2,few,TRBJ2-1,TRBV6-4,TGTGCCAGCAGTGACCAGATGCGGGGGGCCCCCAATGAGCAGTTCTTC,CASSDQMRGAPNEQFF
TRBD2,once,TRBJ2-7,TRBV27,TGTGCCAGCAGTCCCCGACTAGCGCTCGTATCCTACGAGCAGTACTTC,CASSPRLALVSYEQYF
NA,NA,TRBJ2-1,TRBV19,TGTGCCAGTAGTATCTCCACTCAGAGCAATGAGCAGTTCTTC,CASSISTQSNEQFF
NA,NA,TRBJ2-1,TRBV29-1,TGCAGCGCCAGGCAGGCGGGGGCCCAGAATGAGCAGTTCTTC,CSARQAGAQNEQFF
NA,once,TRBJ1-1,TRBV6-1,TGTGCCAGCAGTGAAAGGGCTTCGGGGGCAGTAGACACTGAAGCTTTCTTT,CASSERASGAVDTEAFF
NA,NA,TRBJ2-2,TRBV6-5,TGTGCCAGCCTACGGACGCCGGGGGCCGGGGAGCTGTTTTTT,CASLRTPGAGELFF
NA,NA,TRBJ1-4,TRBV7-8,TGTGCCAGCAGCTTAGGGGGCAGGGGAAGGGAAAAACTGTTTTTT,CASSLGGRGREKLFF
NA,NA,TRBJ1-1,TRBV19,TGTGCCAGTGTGACCCCAGGGAGGAACACTGAAGCTTTCTTT,CASVTPGRNTEAFF
TRBD1,NA,TRBJ2-5,TRBV5-1,TGCGCCAGCAGCCCGGGGACAGGGGGCGCCGGGGAGACCCAGTACTTC,CASSPGTGGAGETQYF
NA,once,TRBJ1-1,TRBV15,TGTGCCACCAGCAGAGATCTGCCGGGAACAGGGCGGACTGAAGCTTTCTTT,CATSRDLPGTGRTEAFF
NA,once,TRBJ2-1,TRBV7-3,TGTGCCAGCAGCTTAAAAGTTAGCCACAATGAGCAGTTCTTC,CASSLKVSHNEQFF
TRBD1,NA,TRBJ2-1,TRBV19,TGTGCCAGTAGTATAGTCCAGGGGGTCTACAATGAGCAGTTCTTC,CASSIVQGVYNEQFF
TRBD2,NA,TRBJ2-1,TRBV9,TGTGCCAGCAGCCTAGAGGCGGGAGGACTGAATGAGCAGTTCTTC,CASSLEAGGLNEQFF
TRBD1,few,TRBJ1-2,TRBV28,TGTGCCAGCACCCCCGCAGGGGGCGATTTTAGGTATGGCTACACCTTC,CASTPAGGDFRYGYTF
TRBD1,NA,TRBJ1-6,TRBV18,TGTGCCAGCTCACCGGGACAGGGGAATTCACCCCTCCACTTT,CASSPGQGNSPLHF
NA,NA,TRBJ1-5,TRBV27,TGTGCCAGCAGTTTCACCGGGGGGACGGGACAGCCCCAGCATTTT,CASSFTGGTGQPQHF
NA,NA,TRBJ1-1,TRBV3-1/TRBV3-2,TGTGCCAGCAGCCCCCAGAGTAGGAACACTGAAGCTTTCTTT,CASSPQSRNTEAFF
NA,NA,TRBJ2-2,TRBV9,TGTGCCAGCAGCGTAGTAGGGGAGCCACAGGGAGAGGAGCTGTTTTTT,CASSVVGEPQGEELFF
NA,NA,TRBJ2-6,TRBV6-2/TRBV6-3,TGTGCCAGCAGTTCCCTTCCATCTGGGGCCAACGTCCTGACTTTC,CASSSLPSGANVLTF
NA,NA,TRBJ1-5,TRBV7-9,TGTGCCAGCAGCTACGACGGGGGCCATCAGCCCCAGCATTTT,CASSYDGGHQPQHF
NA,NA,TRBJ2-3,TRBV18,TGTGCCAGCTCACCCCCTCGTGAGGGCACAGATACGCAGTATTTT,CASSPPREGTDTQYF
NA,NA,TRBJ2-4,TRBV28,TGTGCCAGCAGTGGGGACCAGAAGTACATTCAGTACTTC,CASSGDQKYIQYF
NA,few,TRBJ2-1,TRBV9,TGTGCCAGCAGCGCACTGACTGGGGATGAGCAGTTCTTC,CASSALTGDEQFF
TRBD1,NA,TRBJ1-2,TRBV6-5,TGTGCCAGCAGCCCGACAGGGATTCGGAACTATGGCTACACCTTC,CASSPTGIRNYGYTF
NA,NA,TRBJ2-2,TRBV19,TGTGCCAGTAGGTTCGGCGGGGAGCTGTTTTTT,CASRFGGELFF
NA,once,TRBJ2-3,TRBV5-1,TGCGCCAGCAGCATCCTAGCGAGCACAGATACGCAGTATTTT,CASSILASTDTQYF
NA,NA,TRBJ2-7,TRBV3-1/TRBV3-2,TGTGCCAGCAGCCAAGAAGGGTCAAACTACGAGCAGTACTTC,CASSQEGSNYEQYF
TRBD1,NA,TRBJ1-2,TRBV28,TGTGCCAGCAGTTCAACAGGGGGGGAAAACTATGGCTACACCTTC,CASSSTGGENYGYTF
NA,NA,TRBJ2-1,TRBV27,TGTGCCAGCAGTCTCGCTCGGGGGAGCTCCTACAATGAGCAGTTCTTC,CASSLARGSSYNEQFF
NA,NA,TRBJ1-3,TRBV5-1,TGCGCCAGCAGCTCGGGGAGCTCTGGAAACACCATATATTTT,CASSSGSSGNTIYF
NA,NA,TRBJ2-7,TRBV11-1,TGTGCCAGCAGATCCAAGGGGGGCTACGAGCAGTACTTC,CASRSKGGYEQYF
NA,NA,TRBJ2-3,TRBV28,TGTGCCAGCAGTTCCCCAGGGGATGGCACAGATACGCAGTATTTT,CASSSPGDGTDTQYF
NA,once,TRBJ1-1,TRBV2,TGTGCCAGCAAGCAGCGGCGCACTGAAGCTTTCTTT,CASKQRRTEAFF
NA,few,TRBJ2-5,TRBV13,TGTGCCAGCAGCACCAAACAGGGCGTGGAGACCCAGTACTTC,CASSTKQGVETQYF
NA,NA,TRBJ2-1,TRBV29-1,TGCAGCGTTCCTCGCTACAATGAGCAGTTCTTC,CSVPRYNEQFF
TRBD1,NA,TRBJ2-1,TRBV7-2,TGTGCCAGCAGCCAGGGACAGGGGGTATACAATGAGCAGTTCTTC,CASSQGQGVYNEQFF
NA,NA,TRBJ1-2,TRBV7-2,TGTGCCAGCAGCTTTGCAACGGGGGGCTACACCTTC,CASSFATGGYTF
NA,NA,TRBJ2-5,TRBV3-1/TRBV3-2,TGTGCCAGCACCCCAGGAGCTCAAGAGACCCAGTACTTC,CASTPGAQETQYF